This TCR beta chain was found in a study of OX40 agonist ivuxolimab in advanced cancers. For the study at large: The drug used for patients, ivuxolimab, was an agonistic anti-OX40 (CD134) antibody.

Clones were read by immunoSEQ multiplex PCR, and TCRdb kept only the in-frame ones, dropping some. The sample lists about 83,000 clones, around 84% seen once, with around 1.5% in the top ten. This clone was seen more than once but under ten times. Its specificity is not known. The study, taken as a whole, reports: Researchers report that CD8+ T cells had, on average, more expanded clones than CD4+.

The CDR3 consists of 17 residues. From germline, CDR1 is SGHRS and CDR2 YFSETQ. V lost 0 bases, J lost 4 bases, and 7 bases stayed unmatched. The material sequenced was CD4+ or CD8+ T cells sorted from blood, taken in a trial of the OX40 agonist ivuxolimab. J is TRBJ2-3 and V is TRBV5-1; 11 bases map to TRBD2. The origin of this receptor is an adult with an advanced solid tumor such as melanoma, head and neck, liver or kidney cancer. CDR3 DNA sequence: TGCGCCAGCAGCTTGGGACTAGCGGGGATTGAGGCAGATACGCAGTATTTT. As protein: CASSLGLAGIEADTQYF. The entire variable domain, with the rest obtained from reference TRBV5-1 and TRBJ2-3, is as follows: KAGVTQTPRYLIKTRGQQVTLSCSPISGHRSVSWYQQTPGQGLQFLFEYFSETQRNKGNFPGRFSGRQFSNSRSEMNVSTLELGDSALYLCASSLGLAGIEADTQYFGPGTRLTVL.